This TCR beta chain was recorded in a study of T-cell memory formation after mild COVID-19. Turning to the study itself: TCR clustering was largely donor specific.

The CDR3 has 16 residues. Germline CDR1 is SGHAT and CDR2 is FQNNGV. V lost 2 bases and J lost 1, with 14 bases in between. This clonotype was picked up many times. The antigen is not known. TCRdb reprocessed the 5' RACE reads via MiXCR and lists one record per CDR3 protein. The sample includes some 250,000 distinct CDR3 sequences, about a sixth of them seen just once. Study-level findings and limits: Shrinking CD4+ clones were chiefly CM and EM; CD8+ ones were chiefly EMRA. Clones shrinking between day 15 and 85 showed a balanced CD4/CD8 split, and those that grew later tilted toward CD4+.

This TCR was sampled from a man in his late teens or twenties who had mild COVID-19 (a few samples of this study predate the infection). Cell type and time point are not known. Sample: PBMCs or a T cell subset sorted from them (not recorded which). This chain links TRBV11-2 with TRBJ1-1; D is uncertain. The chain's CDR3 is CASSLTVGVGNTEAFF. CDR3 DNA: TGTGCCAGCAGCTTAACAGTCGGCGTGGGGAACACTGAAGCTTTCTTT.